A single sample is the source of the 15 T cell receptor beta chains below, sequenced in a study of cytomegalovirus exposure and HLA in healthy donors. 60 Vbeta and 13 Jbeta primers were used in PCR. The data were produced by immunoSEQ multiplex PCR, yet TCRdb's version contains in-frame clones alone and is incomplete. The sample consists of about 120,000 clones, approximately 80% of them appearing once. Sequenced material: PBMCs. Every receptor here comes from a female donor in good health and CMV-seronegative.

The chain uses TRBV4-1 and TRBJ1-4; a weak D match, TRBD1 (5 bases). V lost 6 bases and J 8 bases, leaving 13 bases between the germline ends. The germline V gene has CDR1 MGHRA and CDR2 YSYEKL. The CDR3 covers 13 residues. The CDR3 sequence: CASSREGREKLFF. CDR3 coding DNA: TGCGCCAGCAGTCGAGAGGGGAGGGAAAAACTGTTTTTT.

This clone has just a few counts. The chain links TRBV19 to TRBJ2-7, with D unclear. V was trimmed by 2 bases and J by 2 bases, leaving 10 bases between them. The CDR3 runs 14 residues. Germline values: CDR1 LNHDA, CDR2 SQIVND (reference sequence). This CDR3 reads CASSIQVSTYEQYF. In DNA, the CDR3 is TGTGCCAGTAGTATACAGGTCAGCACCTACGAGCAGTACTTC. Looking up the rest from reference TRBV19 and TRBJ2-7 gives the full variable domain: DGGITQSPKYLFRKEGQNVTLSCEQNLNHDAMYWYRQDPGQGLRLIYYSQIVNDFQKGDIAEGYSVSREKKESFPLTVTSAQKNPTAFYLCASSIQVSTYEQYFGPGTRLTVT.

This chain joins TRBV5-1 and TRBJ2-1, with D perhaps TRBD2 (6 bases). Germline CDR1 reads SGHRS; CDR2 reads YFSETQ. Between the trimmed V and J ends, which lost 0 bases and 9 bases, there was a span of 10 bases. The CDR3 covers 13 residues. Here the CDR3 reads CASSLAHGGEQFF. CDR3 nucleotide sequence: TGCGCCAGCAGCTTGGCCCACGGGGGTGAGCAGTTCTTC.

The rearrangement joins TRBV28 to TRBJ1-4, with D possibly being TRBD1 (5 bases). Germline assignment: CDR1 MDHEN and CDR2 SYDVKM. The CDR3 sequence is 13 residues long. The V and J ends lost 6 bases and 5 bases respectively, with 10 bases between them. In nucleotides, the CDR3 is TGTGCCAGCAGCCAACAGGAGAATGAAAAACTGTTTTTT. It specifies CASSQQENEKLFF. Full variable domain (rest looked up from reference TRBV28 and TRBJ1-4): DVKVTQSSRYLVKRTGEKVFLECVQDMDHENMFWYRQDPGLGLRLIYFSYDVKMKEKGDIPEGYSVSREKKERFSLILESASTNQTSMYLCASSQQENEKLFFGSGTQLSVL.

The DNA for the CDR3 is TGTGCCAGCAGTGCGCGACTAGCGGGGATGGCAAACGGGGAGCTGTTTTTT. Residues: CASSARLAGMANGELFF. The genes are TRBV2 and TRBJ2-2; 11 bases are a match to TRBD2. From germline, CDR1 is SNHLY and CDR2 FYNNEI. V shed 4 bases and J 7 bases; nucleotides not matched to a gene: 11. The CDR3 runs to 17 residues. Filled out from reference TRBV2 and TRBJ2-2, the complete variable domain reads EPEVTQTPSHQVTQMGQEVILRCVPISNHLYFYWYRQILGQKVEFLVSFYNNEISEKSEIFDDQFSVERPDGSNFTLKIRSTKLEDSAMYFCASSARLAGMANGELFFGEGSRLTVL.

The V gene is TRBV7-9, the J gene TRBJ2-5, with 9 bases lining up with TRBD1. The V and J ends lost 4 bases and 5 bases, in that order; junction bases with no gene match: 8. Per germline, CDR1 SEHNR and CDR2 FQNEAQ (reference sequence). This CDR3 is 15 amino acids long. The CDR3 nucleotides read TGTGCCAGCAGCTCCGGGACAGGGCGGTTGGAGACCCAGTACTTC. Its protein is CASSSGTGRLETQYF.

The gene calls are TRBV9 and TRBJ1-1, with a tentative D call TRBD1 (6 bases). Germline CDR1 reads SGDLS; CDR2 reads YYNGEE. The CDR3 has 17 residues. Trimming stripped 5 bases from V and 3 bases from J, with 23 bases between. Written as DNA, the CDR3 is TGTGCCAGCAGTGGACTTCCGAAGGGGGAGGGGGACACTGAAGCTTTCTTT. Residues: CASSGLPKGEGDTEAFF.

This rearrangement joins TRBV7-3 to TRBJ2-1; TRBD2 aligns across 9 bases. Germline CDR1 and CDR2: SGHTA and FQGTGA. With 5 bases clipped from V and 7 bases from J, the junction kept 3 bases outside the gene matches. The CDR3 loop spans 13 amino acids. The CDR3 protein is CASSRTSVNEQFF. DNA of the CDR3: TGTGCCAGCAGCCGGACTAGCGTTAATGAGCAGTTCTTC.

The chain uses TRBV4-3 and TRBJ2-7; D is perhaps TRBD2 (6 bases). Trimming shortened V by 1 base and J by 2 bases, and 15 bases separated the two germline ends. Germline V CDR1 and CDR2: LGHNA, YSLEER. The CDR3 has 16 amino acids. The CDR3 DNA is TGCGCCAGCAGCCAAGGACCGGGACTGCGAACCTACGAGCAGTACTTC. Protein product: CASSQGPGLRTYEQYF.

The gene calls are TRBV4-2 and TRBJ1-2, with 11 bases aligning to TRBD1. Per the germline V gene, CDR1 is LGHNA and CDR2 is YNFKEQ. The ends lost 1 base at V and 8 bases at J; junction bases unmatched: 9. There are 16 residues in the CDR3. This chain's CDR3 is CASSQVNPGQGEGYTF. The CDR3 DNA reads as TGTGCCAGCAGCCAAGTGAATCCGGGACAGGGGGAGGGCTACACCTTC.

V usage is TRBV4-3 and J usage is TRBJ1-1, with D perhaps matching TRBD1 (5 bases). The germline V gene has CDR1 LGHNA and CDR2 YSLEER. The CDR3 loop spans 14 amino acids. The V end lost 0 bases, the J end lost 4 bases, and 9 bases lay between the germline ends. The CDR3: CASSQEAGITEAFF. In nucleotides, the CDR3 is TGCGCCAGCAGCCAAGAGGCAGGGATCACTGAAGCTTTCTTT.

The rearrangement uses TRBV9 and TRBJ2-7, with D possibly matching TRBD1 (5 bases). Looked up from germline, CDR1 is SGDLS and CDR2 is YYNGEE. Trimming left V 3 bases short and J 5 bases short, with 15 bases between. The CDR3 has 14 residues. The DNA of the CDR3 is TGTGCCAGCAGCGCCTCAGGGCTTACTAACGAGCAGTACTTC. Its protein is CASSASGLTNEQYF.

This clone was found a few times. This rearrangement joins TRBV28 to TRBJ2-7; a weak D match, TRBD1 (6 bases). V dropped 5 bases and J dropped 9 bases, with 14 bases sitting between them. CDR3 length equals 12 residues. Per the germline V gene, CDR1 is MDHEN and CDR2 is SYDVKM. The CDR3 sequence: CASSPPRGSQYF. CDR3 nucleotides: TGTGCCAGCAGTCCCCCCAGGGGTTCGCAGTACTTC.

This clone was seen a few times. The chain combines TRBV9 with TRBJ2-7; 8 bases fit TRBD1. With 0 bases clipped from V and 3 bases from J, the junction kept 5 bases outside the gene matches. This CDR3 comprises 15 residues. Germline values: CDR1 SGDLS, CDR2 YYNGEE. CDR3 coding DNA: TGTGCCAGCAGCGTAGGCCCCGGACAGGGCTACGAGCAGTACTTC. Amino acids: CASSVGPGQGYEQYF.

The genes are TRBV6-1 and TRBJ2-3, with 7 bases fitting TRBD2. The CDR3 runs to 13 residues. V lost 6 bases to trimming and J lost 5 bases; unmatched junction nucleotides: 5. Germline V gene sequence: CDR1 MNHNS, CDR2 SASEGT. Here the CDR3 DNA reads TGTGCCAGCAGAGAGGGAGGGGAAGATACGCAGTATTTT. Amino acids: CASREGGEDTQYF.